These T cell receptor beta chains were read from a single sample in a study of blood T cell repertoires in COVID-19. The method was immunoSEQ multiplex PCR; TCRdb's version includes in-frame clones alone and lacks a portion of them. The top ten hold about 5% of the sample, which has some 110,000 clones, about four fifths seen once. The sequenced sample was peripheral blood. The source is a man aged 55-75 years with acute or convalescent COVID-19. The CDR3 runs from the conserved cysteine through the conserved F or W. Each record gives: clone size, CDR3 length, D gene, V gene, J gene, CDR3 DNA, CDR3 protein. The D gene is left open where the match is weak. Size is omitted from some rows. Given values are once, few, many or a class for expanded clones.

clone size: -
CDR3 length: 12
D gene: -
V gene: TRBV5-6
J gene: TRBJ2-1
CDR3 DNA: TGTGCCAGCGGTCGCGACCGGGAACAATCGTTCTTC
CDR3 protein: CASGRDREQSFF

clone size: few
CDR3 length: 14
D gene: -
V gene: TRBV24-1
J gene: TRBJ1-5
CDR3 DNA: TGTGCCCCATGGGGGGTGGAGAGCAATCAGCCCCAGCATTTT
CDR3 protein: CAPWGVESNQPQHF

clone size: -
CDR3 length: 14
D gene: -
V gene: TRBV5-4
J gene: TRBJ2-1
CDR3 DNA: TGTGCCAGCATCGAGGGGCGACAGGACGGTGAGCAGTTCTTC
CDR3 protein: CASIEGRQDGEQFF

clone size: -
CDR3 length: 13
D gene: TRBD2
V gene: TRBV12-5
J gene: TRBJ2-1
CDR3 DNA: TGTGCTAGTGCCGGACTAGCGGACAATGAGCAGTTCTTC
CDR3 protein: CASAGLADNEQFF

clone size: few
CDR3 length: 15
D gene: -
V gene: TRBV13
J gene: TRBJ2-2
CDR3 DNA: TGTGCCAGCAGCTCCCGACAGGACCACACCGGGGAGCTGTTTTTT
CDR3 protein: CASSSRQDHTGELFF

clone size: -
CDR3 length: 19
D gene: TRBD2
V gene: TRBV24-1
J gene: TRBJ2-7
CDR3 DNA: TGTGCCACCAGTGATTTAGGAGCGGGGGGAAAGTTTTCCTCCTACGAGCAGTACTTC
CDR3 protein: CATSDLGAGGKFSSYEQYF

clone size: -
CDR3 length: 14
D gene: -
V gene: TRBV28
J gene: TRBJ2-7
CDR3 DNA: TGTGCCAGCAGTTTAGGGGCCAATTGGAACGAGCAGTACTTC
CDR3 protein: CASSLGANWNEQYF

clone size: -
CDR3 length: 19
D gene: -
V gene: TRBV18
J gene: TRBJ2-2
CDR3 DNA: TGTGCCAGCTCCACCACAATCCAACAGCAGGAGGTGAACACCGGGGAGCTGTTTTTT
CDR3 protein: CASSTTIQQQEVNTGELFF

clone size: -
CDR3 length: 14
D gene: TRBD1
V gene: TRBV7-3
J gene: TRBJ2-2
CDR3 DNA: TGTGCCAGCCGAGACAGGGCGAACACCGGGGAGCTGTTTTTT
CDR3 protein: CASRDRANTGELFF

clone size: once
CDR3 length: 14
D gene: -
V gene: TRBV5-1
J gene: TRBJ2-5
CDR3 DNA: TGCGCCAGTCGGCCGGGGCAGGGGCCCGAGACCCAGTACTTC
CDR3 protein: CASRPGQGPETQYF

clone size: -
CDR3 length: 14
D gene: -
V gene: TRBV2
J gene: TRBJ1-2
CDR3 DNA: TGTGCCAGCAGTGAAGCAGGACTGATCTATGGCTACACCTTC
CDR3 protein: CASSEAGLIYGYTF

clone size: -
CDR3 length: 15
D gene: TRBD1
V gene: TRBV19
J gene: TRBJ2-4
CDR3 DNA: TGTGCCAGTAGTATGGCCCAGGGGGCGTTAAACATTCAGTACTTC
CDR3 protein: CASSMAQGALNIQYF

clone size: few
CDR3 length: 16
D gene: -
V gene: TRBV18
J gene: TRBJ1-1
CDR3 DNA: TGTGCCAGCTCACCACCCACAGAAAGTATGAACACTGAAGCTTTCTTT
CDR3 protein: CASSPPTESMNTEAFF